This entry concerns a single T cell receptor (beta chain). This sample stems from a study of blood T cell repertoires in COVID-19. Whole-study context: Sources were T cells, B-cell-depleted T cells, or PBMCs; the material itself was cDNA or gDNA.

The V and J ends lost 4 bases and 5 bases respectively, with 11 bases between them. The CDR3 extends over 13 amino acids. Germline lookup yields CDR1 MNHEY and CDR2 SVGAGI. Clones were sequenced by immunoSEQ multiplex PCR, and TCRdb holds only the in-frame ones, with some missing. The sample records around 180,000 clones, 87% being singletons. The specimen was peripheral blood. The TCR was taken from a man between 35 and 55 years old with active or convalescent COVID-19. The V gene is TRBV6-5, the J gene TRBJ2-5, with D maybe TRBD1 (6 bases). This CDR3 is CASSSGTTETQYF. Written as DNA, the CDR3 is TGTGCCAGCAGTTCCGGGACAACGGAGACCCAGTACTTC.